One sample yielded the 9 T cell receptor beta chains listed below, sequenced in a study of radiotherapy plus CTLA-4 blockade in lung cancer (dated by TCRdb to 2016 to 2018). Library preparation employed the immunoSEQ multiplex PCR assay. Drawn from immuneACCESS, this table holds only the in-frame rearrangements with V and J called that TCRdb kept. Clones are partly lost; checked studies trace under half to an unresolved V gene and leave the rest unexplained. For this sample the table gives around 99,000 clones, of which roughly 88% were detected only once. About 5.3% of the sample lies in the top ten. The sequencing used peripheral blood, collected from a patient treated with radiotherapy plus ipilimumab. These receptors were taken from a human donor with non-small cell lung cancer that progressed on radiotherapy plus ipilimumab.

The V and J genes are TRBV6-5 and TRBJ2-7; possibly TRBD1 for D (6 bases). Germline V lookup: CDR1 MNHEY, CDR2 SVGAGI. The CDR3 length is 12 residues. Trimming removed 1 base at V and 6 bases at J, with 7 bases between. CDR3 loop: CASSYLGAEQYF. The CDR3 DNA reads TGTGCCAGCAGTTACTTGGGGGCCGAGCAGTACTTC.

This clone was counted once. V and J are TRBV20-1 and TRBJ1-2; D unclear. The CDR3 covers 11 residues. Trimming cost V 3 bases and J 5 bases, with 7 bases left between them. The V gene's germline CDR1 is DFQATT and CDR2 SNEGSKA (reference sequence). The CDR3 loop is CSARLRYGYTF. CDR3 coding DNA: TGCAGTGCTAGGCTTAGGTATGGCTACACCTTC.

The V and J genes are TRBV7-6 and TRBJ2-3; D remains unclear. CDR3 length: 14 amino acids. Looked up from germline, CDR1 is SGHVS and CDR2 is FNYEAQ. V was pared by 5 bases and J by 3 bases, with 12 bases between. CDR3 amino acids: CASSRAELTDTQYF. In nucleotides, the CDR3 is TGTGCCAGCAGCCGCGCAGAGTTAACAGATACGCAGTATTTT.

The J gene is TRBJ1-5, the V gene TRBV18; D not certain. Germline values: CDR1 KGHSH, CDR2 LQKENI. The length of the CDR3 is 15 residues. V was trimmed by 1 base and J by 0 bases, leaving 7 bases between them. The CDR3 spells CASSPRPDSNQPQHF. The DNA for the CDR3 is TGTGCCAGCTCACCACGACCAGATAGCAATCAGCCCCAGCATTTT.

This clone is a singleton in its sample. This rearrangement joins TRBV7-3 to TRBJ1-5; D uncertain. Germline CDR1 is SGHTA and CDR2 is FQGTGA. CDR3 length: 14 residues. Trimming removed 7 bases from V and 2 bases from J, with 12 bases in between. The CDR3 nucleotides read TGTGCCAGCACCCTATGGGTGGGCAATCAGCCCCAGCATTTT. As protein: CASTLWVGNQPQHF.

The chain couples TRBV2 to TRBJ2-1, with TRBD2 matching 7 bases. Germline V gene lookup returns CDR1 SNHLY and CDR2 FYNNEI. The CDR3 is 12 residues long. V shed 6 bases and J 8 bases; nucleotides not matched to a gene: 4. CDR3 bases: TGTGCCAGCAGCCCGGGGGGTTATGAGCAGTTCTTC. Translated: CASSPGGYEQFF.

DNA of the CDR3: TGCGCCAGCAGCTTGGGGGCAGCGGGAGGACCCTCAGGGTCCGGGGAGCTGTTTTTT. Translating gives CASSLGAAGGPSGSGELFF. The chain combines TRBV5-1 with TRBJ2-2; TRBD2 matches 9 bases. The CDR3 is 19 residues long. The V segment lost 0 bases and the J segment 6 bases; nucleotides outside the gene matches: 15. Germline V CDR1 and CDR2: SGHRS, YFSETQ.

This clone has just one count. CDR3: CASSTLAGEKLFF. CDR3 DNA: TGTGCCAGCAGTACTTTGGCGGGTGAAAAACTGTTTTTT. The chain joins TRBV6-5 to TRBJ1-4; D unresolved. CDR1 and CDR2 (germline): MNHEY, SVGAGI. The CDR3 totals 13 residues. Between the trimmed V and J ends, which lost 5 bases and 7 bases, there was a span of 11 bases.

The chain joins TRBV7-9 to TRBJ2-3, with D possibly TRBD2 on 5 matching bases. The germline gives CDR1 SEHNR, CDR2 FQNEAQ (reference sequence). V was shortened by 4 bases and J by 6 bases, with 14 bases between the two germline ends. There are 14 residues in the CDR3. CDR3 sequence: CASSSGILTDTQYF. The CDR3 nucleotides read TGTGCCAGCAGCTCCGGGATTTTGACGGATACGCAGTATTTT.